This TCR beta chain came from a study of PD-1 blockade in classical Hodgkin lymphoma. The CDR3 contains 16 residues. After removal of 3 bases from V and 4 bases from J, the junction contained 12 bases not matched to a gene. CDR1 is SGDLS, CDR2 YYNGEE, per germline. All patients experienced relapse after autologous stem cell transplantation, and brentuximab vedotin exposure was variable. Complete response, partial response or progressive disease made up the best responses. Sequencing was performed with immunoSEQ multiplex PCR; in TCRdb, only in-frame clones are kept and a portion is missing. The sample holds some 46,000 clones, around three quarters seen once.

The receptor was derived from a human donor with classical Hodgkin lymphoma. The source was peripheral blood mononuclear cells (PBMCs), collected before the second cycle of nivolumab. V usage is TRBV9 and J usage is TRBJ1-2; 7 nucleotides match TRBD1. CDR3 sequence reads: CASSASKDRTSYGYTF. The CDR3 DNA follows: TGTGCCAGCAGCGCGAGCAAGGACAGGACAAGCTATGGCTACACCTTC.